This T cell receptor beta chain was observed in a study of CD8+CD57+ T cells in acquired aplastic anemia (dated by TCRdb to 2016 to 2019). Context from the whole study: On average, sorted CD4+ and CD8+ cells yielded 2.5 to 3.5 ug of extracted DNA, with a range of about 0.17 to 27.4 ug. Broader findings and caveats from the paper: No significant difference in CD8+ Simpson's diversity was found between patients and healthy controls (P=0.060). Some 31 CD8+ CDR3 sequences were shared between patients and controls but appeared highly expressed in patients and within their immunodominant clones.

The study deep-sequenced TCR repertoires of sorted CD4+ and CD8+ blood T cells from severe aplastic anemia patients and healthy subjects. Ficoll-Paque density gradient centrifugation was used to isolate peripheral blood mononuclear cells. Before DNA extraction, CD4+ and CD8+ T cells were sorted by FACS or by magnetic beads. From cysteine to phenylalanine, the CDR3 is 13 amino acids long. The read is trimmed to its CDR3 DNA, 39 bases read in frame from base 1. CDR1 and CDR2 (DFQATT, SNEGSKA) derive from the germline V gene (reference sequence). A distance of 10 bases separates the germline ends of V and J, which lose 1 base and 7 bases respectively. Genomic DNA served as template for TCR beta VDJ combination and CDR3 sequence profiling. An Illumina HiSeq 2000 was the platform used for TCR repertoire sequencing. In the authors' own workflow: Repertoire assessment relied on Simpson's diversity index, CDR3 size and DJ length profiles, and TRBV/TRBJ rearrangement plots. The immunodominant clone was defined as the most abundant DNA sequence in deep sequencing data. CDR3 amino acid sequences were checked for sharing between subjects and were compared against published repertoires and the VDJdb database. The public reads were reprocessed in TCRdb via fastp at Q25 and MiXCR, keeping in-frame beta chains. Here each entry gathers all rows of one CDR3 protein and keeps the most common genes and DNA. It is TCRdb's table, rather than the study itself, that gives the V and J calls and clone size. Recorded for this sample are hundreds of thousands of distinct CDR3 sequences; approximately 57% of them occurred a single time. The ten most abundant clones make up around 8% of the sample.

This clonotype turned up a few times. Its antigen is unknown. Per-base qualities were not stored, and no clone one base away is much larger. Sequencing input: sorted CD4+, CD8+, or CD8+CD57+ T cells (not recorded which) from PBMCs. The sequence joins TRBV20-1 to TRBJ2-2; no D gene call is confident. This sequence was found in a human donor with severe aplastic anemia or a healthy control (not recorded which). The DNA sequence is given as TGCAGTGCTAGAGGGTCGACGAACGGGGAGCTGTTTTTT. This translates into CSARGSTNGELFF.